Detailed here is one TCR beta chain. Its antigen is not identified. The record originates from a study of cytomegalovirus exposure and HLA in healthy donors. Findings of the study overall: Highest at DRB1 and lowest at HLA-C, TCR association rates differed among HLA loci in a later analysis. The investigators catalogued 150 or so TCR beta chains as cytomegalovirus-associated. A highly shared variant cluster was judged a likely technical artifact.

Amplification used 60 Vbeta primers and 13 Jbeta primers. Only in-frame clones appear in the TCRdb table, and some are missing; sequencing was by immunoSEQ multiplex PCR. The table lists tens of thousands of clones. Germline V gene data show CDR1 as SGHRS and CDR2 as YFSETQ. The CDR3 has 13 residues. V lost 4 bases, J lost 4 bases, and 11 bases lay in between. The sample taken for sequencing was PBMCs. The chain recombines TRBV5-1 with TRBJ1-1, with no clear D. This TCR derives from a man between 45 and 60 years old in good health and CMV-seronegative. The DNA of the CDR3 is TGCGCCAGCAGCCCCCAGGTTATCACTGAAGCTTTCTTT. Amino acids: CASSPQVITEAFF.